The clone carrying this T cell receptor beta chain was found many times. The entry originates in a study of spatial heterogeneity in lung cancer. TCRdb used MiXCR to reprocess the 5' RACE reads, holding one entry per CDR3 protein. Counted here are about 23,000 distinct CDR3 sequences, around 5.1% occurring once; the ten biggest clones make up about 5.5%. The V and J ends lost 5 bases and 11 bases respectively, with 16 bases between them. The CDR3 has 14 residues. The V gene's germline CDR1 is SGHVT and CDR2 SQSDAQ. As for time point: sample taken at primary tumor resection. Untreated early-stage non-small cell lung cancer patients, 55 to 85 in total, were the donors.

The source was PBMCs, collected at surgery. This clonotype was obtained from a male donor with early-stage non-small cell lung cancer. The chain recombines TRBV7-4 with TRBJ1-6, with D unclear. CDR3: CASSPKGGRAPLHF. The CDR3 bases are TGTGCCAGCAGCCCAAAGGGAGGGCGGGCACCCCTCCACTTT.